This TCR beta chain was identified during a study of shared clonotypes between healthy human individuals. Only Caucasian adults living in Nashville, Tennessee made up the donor group. The CDR3 loop spans 19 amino acids. V was clipped by 4 bases and J by 0 bases; unmatched bases: 14. Germline V gene data show CDR1 as SGHNT and CDR2 as YYREEE (reference sequence). Sequencing was performed with immunoSEQ multiplex PCR; in TCRdb, only in-frame clones are kept and a portion is missing. The sample contains over 400,000 clones, around 96% of which appear only once. The clonotype originates from a woman in her 30s in good health. The sequenced sample consisted of naive CD4+ T cells sorted from blood. Subset specified: CD45RA+ positively selected. V usage is TRBV5-4 and J usage is TRBJ2-7; TRBD2 agrees at 12 bases. CDR3 sequence reads: CASSTRLAGASQTSYEQYF. The CDR3 coding sequence is TGTGCCAGCAGCACCCGACTAGCGGGAGCCAGCCAAACCTCCTACGAGCAGTACTTC.